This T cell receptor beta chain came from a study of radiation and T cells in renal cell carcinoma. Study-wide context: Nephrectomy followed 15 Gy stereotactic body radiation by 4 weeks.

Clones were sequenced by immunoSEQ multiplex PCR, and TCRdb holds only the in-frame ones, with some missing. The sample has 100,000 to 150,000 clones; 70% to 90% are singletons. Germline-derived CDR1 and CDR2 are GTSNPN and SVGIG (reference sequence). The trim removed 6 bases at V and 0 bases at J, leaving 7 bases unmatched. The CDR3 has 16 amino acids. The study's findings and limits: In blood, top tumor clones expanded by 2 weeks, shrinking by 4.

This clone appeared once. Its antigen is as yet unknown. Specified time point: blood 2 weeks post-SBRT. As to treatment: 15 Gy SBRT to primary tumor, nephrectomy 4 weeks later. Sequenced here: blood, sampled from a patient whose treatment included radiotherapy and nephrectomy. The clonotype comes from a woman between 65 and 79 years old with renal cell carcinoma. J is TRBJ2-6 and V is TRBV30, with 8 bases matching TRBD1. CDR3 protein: CACHGTGSSGANVLTF. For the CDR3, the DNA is TGTGCCTGCCACGGGACAGGAAGCTCTGGGGCCAACGTCCTGACTTTC.